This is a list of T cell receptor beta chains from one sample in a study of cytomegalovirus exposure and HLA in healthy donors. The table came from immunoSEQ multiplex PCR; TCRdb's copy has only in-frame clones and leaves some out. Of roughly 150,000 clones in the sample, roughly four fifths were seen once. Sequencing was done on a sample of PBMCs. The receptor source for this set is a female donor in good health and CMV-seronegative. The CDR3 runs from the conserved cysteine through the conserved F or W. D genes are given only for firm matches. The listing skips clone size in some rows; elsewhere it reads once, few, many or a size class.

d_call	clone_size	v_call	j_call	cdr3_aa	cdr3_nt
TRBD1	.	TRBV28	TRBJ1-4	CASSARQGSNEKLFF	TGTGCCAGCAGTGCCCGACAGGGATCTAATGAAAAACTGTTTTTT
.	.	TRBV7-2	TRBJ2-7	CASSLIRSSLYF	TGTGCCAGCAGCTTAATCCGGTCCTCGTTGTACTTC
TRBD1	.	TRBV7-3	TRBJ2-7	CASSSGGTGDEQYF	TGTGCCAGCAGCTCTGGGGGAACAGGGGACGAGCAGTACTTC
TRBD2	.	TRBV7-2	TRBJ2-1	CASSFTGTSGTHNEQFF	TGTGCCAGCAGCTTCACCGGGACTAGCGGGACTCACAATGAGCAGTTCTTC
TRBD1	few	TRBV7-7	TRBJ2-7	CASSLAEGTGTYEQYF	TGTGCTAGCAGCTTAGCGGAGGGGACAGGGACCTACGAGCAGTACTTC
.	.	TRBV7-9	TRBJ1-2	CASRFQGGYTF	TGTGCCAGCAGGTTTCAGGGTGGCTACACCTTC
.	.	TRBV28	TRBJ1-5	CASSRAGAYNQPQHF	TGTGCCAGCAGTCGAGCGGGGGCCTACAATCAGCCCCAGCATTTT
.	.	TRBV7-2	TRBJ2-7	CASSRPTAYYEQYF	TGTGCCAGCAGCCGGCCGACAGCCTACTACGAGCAGTACTTC
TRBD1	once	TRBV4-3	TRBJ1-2	CASSSRQGADGYTF	TGCGCCAGCAGCTCGCGACAGGGGGCGGATGGCTACACCTTC
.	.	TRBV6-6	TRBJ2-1	CASSITGSSYNEQFF	TGTGCCAGCAGTATCACAGGAAGCTCCTACAATGAGCAGTTCTTC
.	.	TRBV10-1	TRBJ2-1	CASSEDRSSYNEQFF	TGCGCCAGCAGTGAGGACAGGAGCTCCTACAATGAGCAGTTCTTC
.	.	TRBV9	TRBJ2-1	CASSVARFDEQFF	TGTGCCAGCAGCGTAGCCAGGTTTGATGAGCAGTTCTTC
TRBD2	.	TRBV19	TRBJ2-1	CASSPSGGTTYNEQFF	TGTGCCAGTAGTCCTAGCGGGGGAACCACCTACAATGAGCAGTTCTTC
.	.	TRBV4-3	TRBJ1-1	CASSQLTEGTEAFF	TGCGCCAGCAGCCAGCTGACAGAAGGGACTGAAGCTTTCTTT
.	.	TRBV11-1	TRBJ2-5	CASSSWRETQYF	TGTGCCAGCAGCTCCTGGAGGGAGACCCAGTACTTC
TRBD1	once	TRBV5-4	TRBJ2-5	CASSLNPTGGSETQYF	TGTGCCAGCAGCTTGAATCCGACAGGGGGTTCGGAGACCCAGTACTTC
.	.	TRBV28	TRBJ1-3	CASSPDGVSGNTIYF	TGTGCCAGCAGTCCGGACGGGGTCTCTGGAAACACCATATATTTT
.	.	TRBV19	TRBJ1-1	CASSIVGRGGTEAFF	TGTGCCAGTAGTATAGTCGGCAGGGGTGGCACTGAAGCTTTCTTT
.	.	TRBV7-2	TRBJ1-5	CASSPRRGGDQPQHF	TGTGCCAGCAGCCCGCGGAGGGGCGGGGATCAGCCCCAGCATTTT
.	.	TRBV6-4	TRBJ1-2	CASSDGRAGYTF	TGTGCCAGCAGTGACGGGCGGGCCGGCTACACCTTC
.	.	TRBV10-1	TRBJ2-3	CASSEEGLRTDTQYF	TGCGCCAGCAGTGAGGAGGGACTTCGCACAGATACGCAGTATTTT
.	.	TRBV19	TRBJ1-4	CASSIRSGGNEKLFF	TGTGCCAGTAGTATCCGGTCCGGGGGGAATGAAAAACTGTTTTTT
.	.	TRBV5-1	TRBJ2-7	CASSLTAPSYEQYF	TGCGCCAGCAGCTTGACAGCTCCCTCCTACGAGCAGTACTTC
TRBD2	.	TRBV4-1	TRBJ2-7	CASSRLSGSSYEQYF	TGCGCCAGCAGCCGCTTAAGCGGGAGCTCCTACGAGCAGTACTTC
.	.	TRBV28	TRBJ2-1	CASTPVGRSYNEQFF	TGTGCCAGCACCCCGGTTGGGCGTTCCTACAATGAGCAGTTCTTC
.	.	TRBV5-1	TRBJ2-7	CASSLGASEFYEQYF	TGCGCCAGCAGCTTAGGGGCAAGTGAATTCTACGAGCAGTACTTC
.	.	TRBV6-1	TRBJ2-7	CASSRNRVTYEQYF	TGTGCCAGCAGCCGGAACAGGGTAACCTACGAGCAGTACTTC
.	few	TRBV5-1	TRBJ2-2	CASSLVGGPGELFF	TGCGCCAGCAGCTTGGTCGGTGGTCCCGGGGAGCTGTTTTTT